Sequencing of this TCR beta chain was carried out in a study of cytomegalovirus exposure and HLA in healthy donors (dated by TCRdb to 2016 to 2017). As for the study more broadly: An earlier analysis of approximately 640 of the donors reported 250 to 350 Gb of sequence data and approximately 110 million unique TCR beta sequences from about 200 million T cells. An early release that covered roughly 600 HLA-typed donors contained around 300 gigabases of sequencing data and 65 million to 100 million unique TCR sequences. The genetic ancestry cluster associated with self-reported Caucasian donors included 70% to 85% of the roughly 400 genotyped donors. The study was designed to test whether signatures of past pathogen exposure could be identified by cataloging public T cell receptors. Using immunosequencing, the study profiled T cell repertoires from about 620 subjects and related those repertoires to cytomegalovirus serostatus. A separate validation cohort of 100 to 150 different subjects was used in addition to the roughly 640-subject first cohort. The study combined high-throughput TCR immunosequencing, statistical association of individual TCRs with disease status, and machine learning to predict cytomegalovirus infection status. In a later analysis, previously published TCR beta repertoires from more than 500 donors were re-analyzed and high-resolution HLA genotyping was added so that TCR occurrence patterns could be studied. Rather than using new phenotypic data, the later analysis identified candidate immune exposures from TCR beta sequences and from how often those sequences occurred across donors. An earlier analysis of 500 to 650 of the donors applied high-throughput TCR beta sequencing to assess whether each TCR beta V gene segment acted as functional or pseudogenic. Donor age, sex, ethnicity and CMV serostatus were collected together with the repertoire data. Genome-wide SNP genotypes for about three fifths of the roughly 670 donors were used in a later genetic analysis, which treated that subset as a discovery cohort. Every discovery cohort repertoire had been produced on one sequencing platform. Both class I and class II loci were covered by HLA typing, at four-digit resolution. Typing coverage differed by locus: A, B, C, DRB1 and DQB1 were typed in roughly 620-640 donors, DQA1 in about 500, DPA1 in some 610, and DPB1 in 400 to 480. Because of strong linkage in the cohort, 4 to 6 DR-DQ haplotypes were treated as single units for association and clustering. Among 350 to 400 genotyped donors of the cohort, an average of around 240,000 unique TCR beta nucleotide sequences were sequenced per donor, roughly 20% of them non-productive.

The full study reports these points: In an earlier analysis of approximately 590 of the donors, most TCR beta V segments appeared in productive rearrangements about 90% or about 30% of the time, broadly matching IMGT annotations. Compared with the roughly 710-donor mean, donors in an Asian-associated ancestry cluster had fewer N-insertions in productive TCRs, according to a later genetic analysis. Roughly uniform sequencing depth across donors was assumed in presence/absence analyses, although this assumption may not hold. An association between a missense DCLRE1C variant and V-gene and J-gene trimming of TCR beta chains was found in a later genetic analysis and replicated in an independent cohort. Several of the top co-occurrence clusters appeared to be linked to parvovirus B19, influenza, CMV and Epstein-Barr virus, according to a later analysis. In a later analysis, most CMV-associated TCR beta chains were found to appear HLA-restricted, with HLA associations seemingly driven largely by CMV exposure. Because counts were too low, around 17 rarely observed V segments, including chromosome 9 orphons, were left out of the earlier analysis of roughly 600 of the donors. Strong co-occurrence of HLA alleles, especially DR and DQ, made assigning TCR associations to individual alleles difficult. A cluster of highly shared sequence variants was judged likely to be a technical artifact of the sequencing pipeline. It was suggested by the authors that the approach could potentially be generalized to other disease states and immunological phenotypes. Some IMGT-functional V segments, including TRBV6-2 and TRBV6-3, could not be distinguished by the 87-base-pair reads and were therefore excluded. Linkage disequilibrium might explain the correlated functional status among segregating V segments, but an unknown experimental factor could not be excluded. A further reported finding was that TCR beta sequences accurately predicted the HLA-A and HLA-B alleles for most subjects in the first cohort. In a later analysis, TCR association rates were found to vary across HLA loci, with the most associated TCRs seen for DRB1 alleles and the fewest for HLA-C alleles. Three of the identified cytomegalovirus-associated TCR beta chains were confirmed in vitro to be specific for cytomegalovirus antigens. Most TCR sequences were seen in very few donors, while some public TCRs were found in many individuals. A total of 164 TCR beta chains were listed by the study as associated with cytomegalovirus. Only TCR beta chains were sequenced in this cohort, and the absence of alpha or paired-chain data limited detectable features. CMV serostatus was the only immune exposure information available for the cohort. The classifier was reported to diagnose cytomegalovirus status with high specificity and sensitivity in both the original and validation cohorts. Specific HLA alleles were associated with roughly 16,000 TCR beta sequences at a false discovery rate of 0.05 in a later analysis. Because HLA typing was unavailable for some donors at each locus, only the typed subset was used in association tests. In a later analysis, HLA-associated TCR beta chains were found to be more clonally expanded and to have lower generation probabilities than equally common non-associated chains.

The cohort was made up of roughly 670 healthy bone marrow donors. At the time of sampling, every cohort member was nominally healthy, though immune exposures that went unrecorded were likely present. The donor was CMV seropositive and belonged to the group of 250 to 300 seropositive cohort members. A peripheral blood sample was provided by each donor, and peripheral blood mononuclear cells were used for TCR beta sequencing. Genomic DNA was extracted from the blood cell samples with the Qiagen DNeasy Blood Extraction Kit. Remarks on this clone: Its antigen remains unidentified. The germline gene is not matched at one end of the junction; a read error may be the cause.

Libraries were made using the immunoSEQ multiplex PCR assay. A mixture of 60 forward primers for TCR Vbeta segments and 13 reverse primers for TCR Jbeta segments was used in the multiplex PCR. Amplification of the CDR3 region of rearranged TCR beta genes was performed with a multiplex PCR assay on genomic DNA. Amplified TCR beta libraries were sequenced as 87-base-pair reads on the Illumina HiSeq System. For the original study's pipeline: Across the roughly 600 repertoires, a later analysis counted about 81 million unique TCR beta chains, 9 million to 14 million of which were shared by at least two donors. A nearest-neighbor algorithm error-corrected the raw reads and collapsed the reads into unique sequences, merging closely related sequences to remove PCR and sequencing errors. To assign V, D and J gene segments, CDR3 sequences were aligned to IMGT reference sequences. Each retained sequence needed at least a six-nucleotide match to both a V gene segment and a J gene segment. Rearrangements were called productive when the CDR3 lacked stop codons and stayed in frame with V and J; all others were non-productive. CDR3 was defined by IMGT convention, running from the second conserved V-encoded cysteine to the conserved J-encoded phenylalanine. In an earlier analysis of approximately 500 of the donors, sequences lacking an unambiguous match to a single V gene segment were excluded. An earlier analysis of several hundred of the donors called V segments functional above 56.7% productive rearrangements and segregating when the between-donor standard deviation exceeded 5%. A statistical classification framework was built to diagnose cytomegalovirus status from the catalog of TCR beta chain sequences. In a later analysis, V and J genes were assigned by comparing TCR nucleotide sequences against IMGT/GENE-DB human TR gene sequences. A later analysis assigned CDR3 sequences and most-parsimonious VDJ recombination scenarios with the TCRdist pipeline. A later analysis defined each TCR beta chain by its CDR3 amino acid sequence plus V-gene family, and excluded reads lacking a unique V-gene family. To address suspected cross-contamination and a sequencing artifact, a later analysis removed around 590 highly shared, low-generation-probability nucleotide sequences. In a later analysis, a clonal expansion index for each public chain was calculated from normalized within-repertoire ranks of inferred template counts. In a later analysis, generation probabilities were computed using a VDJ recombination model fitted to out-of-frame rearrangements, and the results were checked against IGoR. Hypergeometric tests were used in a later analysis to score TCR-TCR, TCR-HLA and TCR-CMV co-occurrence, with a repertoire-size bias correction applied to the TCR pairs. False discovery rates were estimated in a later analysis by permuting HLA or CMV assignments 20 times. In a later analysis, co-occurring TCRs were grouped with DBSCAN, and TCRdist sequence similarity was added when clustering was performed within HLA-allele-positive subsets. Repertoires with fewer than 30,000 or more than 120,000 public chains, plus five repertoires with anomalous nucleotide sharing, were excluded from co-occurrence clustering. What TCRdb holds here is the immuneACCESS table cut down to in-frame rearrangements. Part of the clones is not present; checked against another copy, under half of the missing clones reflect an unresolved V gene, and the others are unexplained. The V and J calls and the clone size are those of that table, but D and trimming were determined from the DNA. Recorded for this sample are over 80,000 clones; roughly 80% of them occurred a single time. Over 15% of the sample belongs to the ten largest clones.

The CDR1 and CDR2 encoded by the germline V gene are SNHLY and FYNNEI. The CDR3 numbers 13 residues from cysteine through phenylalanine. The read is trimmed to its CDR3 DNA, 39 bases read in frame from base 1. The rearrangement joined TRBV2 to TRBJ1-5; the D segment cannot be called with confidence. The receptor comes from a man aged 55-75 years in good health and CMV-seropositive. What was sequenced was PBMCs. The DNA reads TGTGCCAGCAGTGAAGCGCGCGCCATCCTGGCGGATTTT. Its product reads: CASSEARAILADF. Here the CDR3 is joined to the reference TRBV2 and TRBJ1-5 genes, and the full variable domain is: EPEVTQTPSHQVTQMGQEVILRCVPISNHLYFYWYRQILGQKVEFLVSFYNNEISEKSEIFDDQFSVERPDGSNFTLKIRSTKLEDSAMYFCASSEARAILADFGDGTRLSIL.